This TCR beta chain originates from a study of shared clonotypes between healthy human individuals. With 6 bases clipped from V and 6 bases from J, the junction kept 2 bases outside the gene matches. The germline gives CDR1 SNHLY, CDR2 FYNNEI. CDR3 length: 12 residues. The study's findings and limits: Across four donors, naive CD4 shared around 5.3%, naive CD8 about 3.2%, memory CD4 approximately 2.5%, memory CD8 0.4%.

Concerning this clone itself: What it binds is not known. This same CDR3 is encoded by further DNA sequences in the sample.

How the authors handled the data: ImmunoSEQ output held junction-only sequences without quality scores, so filtering differed. Clones were sequenced by immunoSEQ multiplex PCR, and TCRdb holds only the in-frame ones, with some missing. V and J calls and clone size follow that table, whereas D and trimming were derived from the DNA. The data show approximately 2,300,000 clones, with less than 95% seen just once and 0.37% held by the top ten. Donors comprised healthy HIV-negative adults lacking recent acute infections or vaccinations. This chain uses TRBV2 with TRBJ2-7, with 10 bases identical to TRBD1. The sample consisted of naive CD4+ T cells from PBMCs. The subset is: CD45RA+ positively selected. The receptor was derived from a man younger than 35 in good health. Some clones in this sample may be carry-over from other donors' samples. The CDR3 bases are TGTGCCAGCAGGACAGGGGGCGGCGAGCAGTACTTC. It specifies CASRTGGGEQYF.